This T cell receptor (beta chain) was profiled in a study of T-cell reconstitution after alpha-beta-depleted transplantation in children. Unique molecular identifiers were used in preparing the TCRbeta library. TCRdb reprocessed the PCR reads with MiXCR, giving one entry per CDR3 protein. The table shows roughly 52,000 distinct CDR3 sequences, with 5.5% to 7.5% occurring only once. CDR1 is SEHNR, CDR2 FQNEAQ, per germline (reference sequence). The CDR3 spans 18 residues. Trimming removed 4 bases at V and 4 bases at J, with 23 bases between. Regarding the study as a whole: Where alpha-beta T cells came from about two months after transplant was reportedly several hundred expanded graft clones. Diversity and T-cell counts at one year after transplant derived mostly from new T cells.

This clonotype was counted only a few times. The antigen is not known. This receptor was obtained from a female patient aged 2-10 years who had a stem cell transplant for aplastic anemia, so the T cells may come from the graft donor. The sample here was PBMCs, mostly from graft donor cells, taken 60 days after TCRalphabeta/CD19-depleted stem cell transplant. The chain joins TRBV7-9 to TRBJ1-3, with D possibly matching TRBD1 (6 bases). This CDR3 is CASSYPTLSGGRGNTIYF. The CDR3 DNA reads as TGTGCCAGCAGCTACCCTACCCTAAGTGGGGGCCGAGGAAACACCATATATTTT.